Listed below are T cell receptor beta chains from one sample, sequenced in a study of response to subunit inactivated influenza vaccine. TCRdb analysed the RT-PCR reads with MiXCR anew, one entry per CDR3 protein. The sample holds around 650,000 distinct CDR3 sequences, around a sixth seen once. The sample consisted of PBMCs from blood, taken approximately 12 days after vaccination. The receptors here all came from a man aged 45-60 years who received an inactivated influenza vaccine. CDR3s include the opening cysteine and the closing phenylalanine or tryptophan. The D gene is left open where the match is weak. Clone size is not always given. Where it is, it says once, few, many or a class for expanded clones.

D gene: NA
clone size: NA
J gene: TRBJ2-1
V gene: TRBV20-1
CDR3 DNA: TGCAGTGCTAGAGTTGTGTGGGGACCCTCACATGAGCAGTTCTTC
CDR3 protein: CSARVVWGPSHEQFF

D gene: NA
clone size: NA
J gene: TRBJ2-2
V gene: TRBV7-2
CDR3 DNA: TGTGCCAGCAGCTTAGACAGGGTCAGCACCGGGGAGCTGTTTTTT
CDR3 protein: CASSLDRVSTGELFF

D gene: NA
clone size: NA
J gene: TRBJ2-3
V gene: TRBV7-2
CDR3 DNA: TGTGCCAGCAGCTCTGGACCGCGAGGGGATACGCAGTATTTT
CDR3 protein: CASSSGPRGDTQYF

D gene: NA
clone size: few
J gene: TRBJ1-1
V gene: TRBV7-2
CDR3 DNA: TGTGCCAGCAGCTTAATTTGGCAGTCTGAAGCTTTCTTT
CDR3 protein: CASSLIWQSEAFF

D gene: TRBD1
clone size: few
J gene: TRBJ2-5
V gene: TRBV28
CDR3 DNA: TGTGCCAGCAGTCTCCGGACAGGTTTAGAGACCCAGTACTTC
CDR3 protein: CASSLRTGLETQYF

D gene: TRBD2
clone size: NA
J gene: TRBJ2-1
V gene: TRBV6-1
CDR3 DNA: TGTGCCAGCAGTGCGGGACTAGCGGGTTACACCTCCTACAATGAGCAGTTCTTC
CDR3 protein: CASSAGLAGYTSYNEQFF

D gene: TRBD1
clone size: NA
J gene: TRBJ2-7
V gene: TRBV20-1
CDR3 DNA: TGCAGTGCTAGCTACCTAGAGGGGGACAGGGGAACAGGGCAGTACTTC
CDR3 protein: CSASYLEGDRGTGQYF

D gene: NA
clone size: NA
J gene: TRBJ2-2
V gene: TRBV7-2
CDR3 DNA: TGTGCCAGCAGCTTAGGGCAGTGGGGGACCTACCGTGCGGAGCTGTTTTTT
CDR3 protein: CASSLGQWGTYRAELFF

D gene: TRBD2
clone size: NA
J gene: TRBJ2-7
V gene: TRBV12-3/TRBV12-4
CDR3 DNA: TGTGCCAGCAGTTTGGGGGGGAGCGGGAGGGCCATGCGGTACTTC
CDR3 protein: CASSLGGSGRAMRYF

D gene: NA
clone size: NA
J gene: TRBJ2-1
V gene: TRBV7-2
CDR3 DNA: TGTGCCAGCAGCTTAGCCGGGGCCTTTCGCAATGAGCAGTTCTTC
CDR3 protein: CASSLAGAFRNEQFF

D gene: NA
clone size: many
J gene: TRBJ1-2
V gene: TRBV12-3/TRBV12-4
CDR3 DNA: TGTGCCAGCAGTTTTCGAATCTATGGCTACACCTTC
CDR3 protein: CASSFRIYGYTF

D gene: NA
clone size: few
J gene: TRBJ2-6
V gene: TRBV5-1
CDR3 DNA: TGCGCCAGCAGCCCCCGGGGAGGGGGGGCCTCCAACGTCCTGACTTTC
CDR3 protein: CASSPRGGGASNVLTF

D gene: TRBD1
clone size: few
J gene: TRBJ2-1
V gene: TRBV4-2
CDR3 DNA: TGTGCCAGCAGCCACAGATCGGTAGACAGGGGCAATGAGCAGTTCTTC
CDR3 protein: CASSHRSVDRGNEQFF

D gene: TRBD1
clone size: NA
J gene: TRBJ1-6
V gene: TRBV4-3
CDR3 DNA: TGCGCCAGCAGCATTACAGGGGCGGATTCACCCCTCCACTTT
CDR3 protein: CASSITGADSPLHF

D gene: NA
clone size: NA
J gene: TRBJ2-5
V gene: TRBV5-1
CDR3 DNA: TGCGCCAGCGGACGGAGCCAAGAGACCCAGTACTTC
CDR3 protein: CASGRSQETQYF

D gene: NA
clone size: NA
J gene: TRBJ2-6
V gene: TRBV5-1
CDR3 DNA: TGCGCCAGCATAGAAACCTCTGGGGCCAACGTCCTGACTTTC
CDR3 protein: CASIETSGANVLTF

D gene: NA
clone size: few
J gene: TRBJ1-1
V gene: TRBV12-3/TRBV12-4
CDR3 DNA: TGTGCCAGCAGTGGGGCCACTTCGAACACTGAAGCTTTCTTT
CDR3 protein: CASSGATSNTEAFF

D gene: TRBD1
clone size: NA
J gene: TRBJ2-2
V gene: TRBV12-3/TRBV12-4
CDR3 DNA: TGTGCCAGCATCCTACAGGGGGCACACACCGGGGAGCTGTTTTTT
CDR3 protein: CASILQGAHTGELFF

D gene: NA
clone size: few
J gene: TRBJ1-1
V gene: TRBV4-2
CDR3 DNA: TGTGCCAGCAGCCAAGATCAGTCCGGTTATGGTGAAGCTTTCTTT
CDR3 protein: CASSQDQSGYGEAFF